Listed here are 2 T cell receptor beta chains from one sample, sequenced in a study of T cells after yellow fever vaccination. MiXCR was run by TCRdb on the 5' RACE reads, yielding one entry per CDR3 protein. The sample consists of over 110,000 distinct CDR3 sequences, 7.7% of them appearing once. The sequenced sample was CD4+ T cells sorted from PBMCs, obtained 5 days after the yellow fever booster vaccination. These receptors came from a man aged 30-40 years who received the YFV17D yellow fever vaccine.

This clonotype was detected a few times. This chain uses TRBV7-8 with TRBJ1-5, with 7 bases lining up with TRBD1. The ends lost 5 bases at V and 2 bases at J; junction bases unmatched: 6. The CDR3 is made up of 15 amino acids. Germline V gene data show CDR1 as SGHVS and CDR2 as FQNEAQ. DNA for the CDR3: TGTGCCAGCAGCAAGACAGGGACTGGCAATCAGCCCCAGCATTTT. It codes for CASSKTGTGNQPQHF.

This clonotype was counted only a few times. The chain has TRBV5-1 and TRBJ1-2, with TRBD1 as a possible D gene (6 bases). This CDR3 region has 14 residues. Looked up from germline, CDR1 is SGHRS and CDR2 is YFSETQ. V was trimmed by 1 base and J by 3 bases, leaving 10 bases between them. As DNA, the CDR3 is TGCGCCAGCAGCTTGCAGGACAGTGACTATGGCTACACCTTC. Its protein product is CASSLQDSDYGYTF. The variable domain in full, with the rest retrieved from reference TRBV5-1 and TRBJ1-2, is KAGVTQTPRYLIKTRGQQVTLSCSPISGHRSVSWYQQTPGQGLQFLFEYFSETQRNKGNFPGRFSGRQFSNSRSEMNVSTLELGDSALYLCASSLQDSDYGYTFGSGTRLTVV.